These 4 T cell receptor beta chains share one sample of origin, sequenced in a study of blood T cell repertoires in COVID-19. Some clones are missing from TCRdb's copy, which holds only in-frame ones; the method was immunoSEQ multiplex PCR. Among around 55,000 clones listed, about 90% were seen once. Material: peripheral blood. The receptors were sampled from a man aged 60 to 69 with active COVID-19.

In regard to this clone: One end of the junction does not line up with germline, which may come from a read error. The chain recombines TRBV6-1 with TRBJ2-5, with no clear D. The germline CDR1 and CDR2 sequences are MNHNS and SASEGT. The CDR3 is 11 residues long. CDR3 sequence: CASSEDYTRYF. CDR3 in DNA: TGTGCCAGCAGTGAAGACTACACCCGGTACTTC.

The chain has TRBV4-1 and TRBJ1-1; 7 nucleotides line up with TRBD1. CDR1 and CDR2 (germline): MGHRA, YSYEKL. The CDR3 contains 15 residues. V shed 4 bases and J 4 bases; nucleotides not matched to a gene: 9. CDR3 in DNA: TGCGCCAGCAGCCCCCACGGGACAGTAGGCACTGAAGCTTTCTTT. Amino acids: CASSPHGTVGTEAFF.

With regard to this clone: Mismatch with germline at one junction end may stem from a read error. The chain employs TRBV28 and TRBJ1-2; TRBD1 is a possible D gene (6 bases). Germline V gene sequence: CDR1 MDHEN, CDR2 SYDVKM. The CDR3 is made up of 14 amino acids. The CDR3 loop is CVSTRGGDPYGYTF. Here the CDR3 DNA reads TGTGTCAGCACCCGAGGGGGGGACCCCTATGGCTACACCTTC.

This clone appeared a single time. The rearrangement joins TRBV18 to TRBJ1-3; the D is unclear. The CDR3 runs 14 residues. CDR1 KGHSH and CDR2 LQKENI come from the germline V gene. V was clipped by 2 bases and J by 0 bases, with 5 bases between them. The CDR3 reads CASSPESSGNTIYF. The CDR3 DNA is TGTGCCAGCTCACCAGAGAGCTCTGGAAACACCATATATTTT.